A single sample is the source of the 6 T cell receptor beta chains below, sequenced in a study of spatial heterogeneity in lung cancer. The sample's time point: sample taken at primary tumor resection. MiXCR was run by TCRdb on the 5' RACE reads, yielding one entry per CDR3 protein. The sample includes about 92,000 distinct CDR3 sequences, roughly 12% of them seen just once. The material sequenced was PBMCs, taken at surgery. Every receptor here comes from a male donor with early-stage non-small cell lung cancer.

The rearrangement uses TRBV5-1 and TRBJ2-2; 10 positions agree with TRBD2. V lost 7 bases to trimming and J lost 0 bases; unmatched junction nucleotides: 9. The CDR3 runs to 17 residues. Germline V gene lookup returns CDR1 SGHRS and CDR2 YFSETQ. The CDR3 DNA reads TGCGCCAGCGGAATGCGAGCGGGAGGGACGAACACCGGGGAGCTGTTTTTT. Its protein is CASGMRAGGTNTGELFF.

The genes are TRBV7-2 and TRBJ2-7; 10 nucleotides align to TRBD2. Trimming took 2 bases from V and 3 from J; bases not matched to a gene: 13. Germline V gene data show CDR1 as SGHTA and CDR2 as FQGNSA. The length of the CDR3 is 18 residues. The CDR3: CASSLFTSGTVYSYEQYF. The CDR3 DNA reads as TGTGCCAGCAGCTTATTTACTAGCGGGACAGTATATAGCTACGAGCAGTACTTC.

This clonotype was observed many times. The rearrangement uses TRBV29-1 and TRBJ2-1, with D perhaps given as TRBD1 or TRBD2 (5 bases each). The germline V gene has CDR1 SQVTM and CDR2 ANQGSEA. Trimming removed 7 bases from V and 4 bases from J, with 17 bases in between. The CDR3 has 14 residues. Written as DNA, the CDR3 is TGCAGCGCCGGGCCGGGGCCAGGGTACAATGAGCAGTTCTTC. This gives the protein CSAGPGPGYNEQFF.

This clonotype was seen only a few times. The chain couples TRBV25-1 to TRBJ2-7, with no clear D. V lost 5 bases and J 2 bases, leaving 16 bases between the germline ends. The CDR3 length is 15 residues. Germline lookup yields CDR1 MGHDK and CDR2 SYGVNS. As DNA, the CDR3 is TGTGCCAGCAGTCACGCCGGGTCAGTAGCCTACGAGCAGTACTTC. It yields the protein CASSHAGSVAYEQYF.

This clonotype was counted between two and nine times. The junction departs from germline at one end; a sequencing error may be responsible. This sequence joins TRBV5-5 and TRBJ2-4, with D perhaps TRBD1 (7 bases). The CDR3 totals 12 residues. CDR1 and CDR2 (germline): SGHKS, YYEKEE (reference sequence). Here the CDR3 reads CASSSRQGSEGF. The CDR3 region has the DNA TGTGCCAGCAGCTCCCGACAGGGTTCGGAGGGGTTC. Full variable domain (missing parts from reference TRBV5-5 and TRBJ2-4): DAGVTQSPTHLIKTRGQQVTLRCSPISGHKSVSWYQQVLGQGPQFIFQYYEKEERGRGNFPDRFSARQFPNYSSELNVNALLLGDSALYLCASSSRQGSEGFGAGTRLSVL.

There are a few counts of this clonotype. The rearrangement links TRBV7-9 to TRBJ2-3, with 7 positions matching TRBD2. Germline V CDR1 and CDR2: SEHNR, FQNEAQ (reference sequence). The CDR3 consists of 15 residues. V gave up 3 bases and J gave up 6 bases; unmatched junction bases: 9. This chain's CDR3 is CASSFPGPGGDTQYF. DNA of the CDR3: TGTGCCAGCAGCTTCCCAGGACCCGGGGGGGATACGCAGTATTTT.